A selection of T cell receptor beta chains follows, all from one sample in a study of cytomegalovirus exposure and HLA in healthy donors. Profiled with immunoSEQ multiplex PCR; TCRdb holds only in-frame clones, not every one. The sample records about 190,000 clones, roughly 73% being singletons. The sample consisted of PBMCs. These TCRs come from a woman between 25 and 40 years old in good health and CMV-seronegative. CDR3s leave out the opening cysteine and the closing phenylalanine or tryptophan. D genes are given only for firm matches.

>TRBD1|TRBV6-1|TRBJ1-4
ASRDRREKLF
>NA|TRBV7-2|TRBJ2-3
ASSGGARDTQY
>TRBD2|TRBV27|TRBJ2-1
ASSPRLAGGYNNEQF
>NA|TRBV7-2|TRBJ1-1
ASSFILQGTEAF
>TRBD1|TRBV19|TRBJ2-3
ASSSTGTVTDTQY
>NA|TRBV7-9|TRBJ2-7
SSSARDSTNYEQY
>NA|TRBV7-2|TRBJ1-1
ASSLLRVMNTEAF
>TRBD1|TRBV7-9|TRBJ1-2
ASSFNSDRGGGYT
>NA|TRBV4-1|TRBJ1-1
ASSQVQMNTEAF
>NA|TRBV19|TRBJ2-7
ASTARGNSYEQY
>NA|TRBV7-2|TRBJ2-7
ASSLRRSSSYEQY
>NA|TRBV5-1|TRBJ2-3
ASSLEVPIAEYYPSTDTQY
>TRBD1|TRBV25-1|TRBJ1-1
ASRRGQVNTEAF
>NA|TRBV28|TRBJ1-1
ASSLRGLHLNTEAF
>NA|TRBV6-5|TRBJ1-5
ASSYSRSNQPQH
>NA|TRBV6-1|TRBJ1-3
ASKINGDGNTIY
>TRBD1|TRBV4-2|TRBJ1-3
ASSTDRGQSGNTIY
>TRBD2|TRBV7-9|TRBJ2-1
ASSLGGGRAYNEQF
>TRBD1|TRBV7-3|TRBJ2-3
ASSSGQGHRTQY
>NA|TRBV6-4|TRBJ1-1
ASSDPEGGGTEAF
>TRBD2|TRBV7-3|TRBJ2-7
ASSLMGLAGEEQY
>NA|TRBV7-9|NA
ASSQSLLLADRDEQY
>TRBD2|TRBV5-1|TRBJ2-2
ASSLGGTMNTGELF
>NA|TRBV18|TRBJ2-7
ASSPPWTDTYEQY
>TRBD1|TRBV25-1|TRBJ2-1
ASSGRGLGEQF
>TRBD2|TRBV5-1|TRBJ2-1
ASTITSGGVRDEQF
>TRBD1|TRBV19|TRBJ1-2
ATRQGNGYT
>TRBD2|TRBV7-3|TRBJ2-5
ASSYIAGGVGTQY
>TRBD1|TRBV9|NA
ASSVGLGRGLTYEQY
>TRBD2|TRBV5-1|TRBJ2-2
ASSPLRGGLMSNTGELF
>TRBD1|TRBV2|TRBJ1-1
ASSPQGAGKNTEAF
>TRBD1|TRBV5-1|TRBJ2-1
ASSPQTGKDEQF
>NA|TRBV4-3|TRBJ2-7
ASSQLAGAAHEQY
>NA|TRBV5-4|TRBJ1-1
ASSLGSPRDSTEAF
>NA|TRBV18|TRBJ1-3
ASSPRSNTIY
>TRBD1|TRBV19|TRBJ1-1
ASREVTGKTEAF
>TRBD1|TRBV9|TRBJ1-1
ASSVATGSEAF
>NA|TRBV7-3|TRBJ2-1
ASTLGAYNEQF
>NA|TRBV4-3|TRBJ1-4
ASSQDWPPERLF
>NA|TRBV5-1|TRBJ2-3
ASSIGTSSGGDTQY
>TRBD1|TRBV5-1|TRBJ1-1
ASSLQGDWTEAF
>NA|TRBV6-6|TRBJ1-2
ASSQGLSGGYT
>TRBD1|TRBV27|TRBJ2-7
ASSPITGGHEQY
>NA|TRBV6-6|TRBJ1-5
ASMPGGNQPQH
>NA|TRBV30|TRBJ1-5
AWSVSTAAGPQH
>TRBD2|TRBV5-1|TRBJ2-5
ASSFLAGREETQY
>TRBD1|TRBV20-1|TRBJ1-1
SNTGVTEAF
>TRBD1|TRBV7-3|TRBJ2-2
ASSSLGTVATGELF
>NA|TRBV5-1|TRBJ2-2
ASRGGATNTGELF
>NA|TRBV4-3|TRBJ2-5
ASSQDRGSGETQY
>TRBD1|TRBV9|TRBJ1-3
ASSSRQGAASFENTIY
>NA|TRBV9|TRBJ2-1
ASSVVVDEQF
>NA|TRBV6-5|TRBJ1-1
ATTLPLNTEAF
>TRBD2|TRBV27|TRBJ2-3
ASSSTSGGATDTQY
>TRBD1|TRBV6-5|TRBJ2-7
ASSYSELTGEYEQY
>TRBD1|TRBV7-7|TRBJ2-2
ASSPLTRDRGTGELF
>NA|TRBV7-9|TRBJ1-1
ASSLVGRGFAF
>TRBD1|TRBV7-2|TRBJ1-2
ASSLTGQGNYGYT
>NA|TRBV15|TRBJ1-4
ATSRDDLGGSREKLF